This T cell receptor (beta chain) is from a study of T cell responses to AZD1222 COVID-19 vaccine. Study outcomes and limitations: At 160-218 and 743-854, vaccine-associated CD4 TCRs were dominant, and they spanned spike.

Worth noting for this clone: Its antigen is not known.

This table comes from immunoSEQ multiplex PCR, and its TCRdb copy is limited to in-frame clones, with some not included. Altogether roughly 190,000 clones are present, 91% being singletons, with the ten largest covering around 3.6%. V was shortened by 5 bases and J by 10 bases, with 18 bases between the two germline ends. The CDR3 contains 15 residues. From germline, CDR1 is MDHEN and CDR2 SYDVKM. This rearrangement joins TRBV28 to TRBJ1-6, with D perhaps matching TRBD1 (6 bases). The sample in question was peripheral blood, obtained 28 days after the second AZD1222 dose. The sequence was obtained from an adult who received the AZD1222 COVID-19 vaccine. The CDR3 sequence: CASSLFDGGGSPLHF. CDR3 nucleotides: TGTGCCAGCAGTCTATTTGACGGGGGCGGGTCACCCCTCCACTTT. Combining the CDR3 with reference TRBV28 and TRBJ1-6 gives the whole variable domain DVKVTQSSRYLVKRTGEKVFLECVQDMDHENMFWYRQDPGLGLRLIYFSYDVKMKEKGDIPEGYSVSREKKERFSLILESASTNQTSMYLCASSLFDGGGSPLHFGNGTRLTVT.